This is a list of T cell receptor beta chains from one sample in a study of tumour-infiltrating T cells in Burkitt lymphoma. Assay used: immunoSEQ multiplex PCR; TCRdb lists only in-frame clones, some missing. The table includes 14,000 or so clones, 30% detected once. Material for sequencing was tumor tissue. These receptors all come from a human donor with diffuse large B-cell lymphoma. Both conserved end residues are part of each CDR3. The D gene is left open where the match is weak. For some rows the clone size is stated as once, few or many, or as a class when expanded; others skip it.

size,J,V,D,CDR3,DNA
few,TRBJ2-5,TRBV7-9,-,CASSPRTVQETQYF,TGTGCCAGCAGCCCACGCACAGTACAAGAGACCCAGTACTTC
-,TRBJ2-3,TRBV12-5,TRBD1,CASGTGTTSTDTQYF,TGTGCTAGTGGGACAGGGACCACTAGCACAGATACGCAGTATTTT
-,TRBJ1-2,TRBV7-2,-,CASSLARKNYGYTF,TGTGCCAGCAGCTTAGCCCGGAAAAACTATGGCTACACCTTC
few,TRBJ2-5,TRBV2,-,CASSVLETQYF,TGTGCCAGCAGTGTCCTTGAGACCCAGTACTTC
-,TRBJ1-5,TRBV6-5,-,CASSYSKRSQPQHF,TGTGCCAGCAGTTACTCGAAAAGGAGTCAGCCCCAGCATTTT
-,TRBJ2-7,TRBV2,-,CASSVFQGSYEQYF,TGTGCCAGCAGTGTCTTTCAGGGATCCTACGAGCAGTACTTC
-,TRBJ1-6,TRBV18,TRBD1,CASSPQQGRGNSPLHF,TGTGCCAGCTCACCGCAACAGGGGAGGGGTAATTCACCCCTCCACTTT
-,TRBJ1-3,TRBV13,-,CASSPEGDSGNTIYF,TGTGCCAGCAGCCCTGAGGGGGACTCTGGAAACACCATATATTTT
medium-sized,TRBJ1-4,TRBV19,-,CASSIRNDEKLFF,TGTGCCAGTAGTATCCGGAACGATGAAAAACTGTTTTTT
few,TRBJ1-5,TRBV19,TRBD1,CASSIGGGVGQPQHF,TGTGCCAGTAGTATAGGAGGGGGCGTAGGTCAGCCCCAGCATTTT
once,TRBJ2-3,TRBV7-6,-,CASSLESDTQYF,TGTGCCAGCAGCTTAGAATCAGATACGCAGTATTTT
few,TRBJ2-3,TRBV7-2,-,CASSLGLVGLDTQYF,TGTGCCAGCAGCTTAGGACTAGTTGGGCTCGATACGCAGTATTTT
few,TRBJ2-4,TRBV29-1,TRBD1,CSVESSRLGQGSGQYF,TGCAGCGTTGAAAGTTCCCGGTTGGGACAGGGATCGGGTCAGTACTTC
few,TRBJ1-1,TRBV10-1,-,CASSESRGLNTEAFF,TGCGCCAGCAGTGAGTCCAGAGGGTTGAACACTGAAGCTTTCTTT
-,TRBJ2-5,TRBV10-1,-,CASSEFQTQETQYF,TGCGCCAGCAGTGAATTTCAGACTCAAGAGACCCAGTACTTC
few,TRBJ1-3,TRBV7-2,TRBD1,CASVPSGTVRRNTIYF,TGTGCCAGCGTTCCGTCCGGGACAGTGAGGAGAAACACCATATATTTT
-,TRBJ2-1,TRBV5-1,-,CASSLVAGTYNEQFF,TGCGCCAGCAGCTTGGTTGCGGGTACCTACAATGAGCAGTTCTTC
-,TRBJ2-1,TRBV19,TRBD2,CASSIRLAGFNEQFF,TGTGCCAGTAGTATCCGACTAGCGGGGTTCAATGAGCAGTTCTTC
-,TRBJ1-4,TRBV7-9,-,CASSYPIGEKLFF,TGTGCCAGCAGCTATCCTATTGGTGAAAAACTGTTTTTT
-,TRBJ2-3,TRBV15,TRBD2,CATSIRAGGLDTQYF,TGTGCCACCAGCATAAGAGCGGGAGGGTTAGATACGCAGTATTTT
-,TRBJ2-7,TRBV5-1,-,CASRAKGTTYEQYF,TGCGCCAGCAGGGCGAAGGGGACGACCTACGAGCAGTACTTC
-,TRBJ2-3,TRBV27,TRBD2,CAILAGDTQYF,TGTGCCATCTTAGCGGGAGATACGCAGTATTTT
few,TRBJ2-3,TRBV2,-,CASSGVGQGGTDTQYF,TGTGCCAGCAGTGGCGTGGGACAAGGAGGCACAGATACGCAGTATTTT
-,TRBJ1-2,TRBV4-1,-,CASSQGGVGKYGYTF,TGCGCCAGCAGCCAAGGAGGGGTAGGAAAGTATGGCTACACCTTC
few,TRBJ2-5,TRBV7-9,TRBD2,CASSQPTSGILETQYF,TGTGCCAGCAGCCAACCGACTAGCGGGATATTAGAGACCCAGTACTTC
-,TRBJ2-2,TRBV18,-,CASSPGVSGELFF,TGTGCCAGCTCACCGGGGGTGAGCGGGGAGCTGTTTTTT
once,TRBJ1-3,TRBV4-1,-,CASSQDEDGAGRPGGNTIYF,TGCGCCAGCAGCCAAGACGAAGACGGTGCTGGGCGTCCGGGGGGGAACACCATATATTTT
medium-sized,TRBJ2-1,TRBV30,TRBD2,CAWSAGGGDEQFF,TGTGCCTGGAGTGCAGGTGGGGGGGATGAGCAGTTCTTC
-,TRBJ2-2,TRBV14,TRBD1,CASSPPGQGLGELFF,TGTGCCAGCAGCCCTCCGGGACAGGGCCTCGGGGAGCTGTTTTTT
few,TRBJ1-1,TRBV28,-,CASSFLGRGPEAFF,TGTGCCAGCAGTTTTTTGGGGAGAGGACCCGAAGCTTTCTTT
-,TRBJ1-1,TRBV11-3,-,CASSRDTNTEAFF,TGTGCCAGCAGCAGGGACACGAACACTGAAGCTTTCTTT
few,TRBJ2-1,TRBV29-1,-,CSVPGYEQFF,TGCAGCGTCCCAGGGTATGAGCAGTTCTTC
-,TRBJ1-5,TRBV19,-,CASSLREFFQPQHF,TGTGCCAGTAGTCTCCGGGAGTTTTTTCAGCCCCAGCATTTT
few,TRBJ2-1,TRBV7-3,-,CASSLTGTERTHNEQFF,TGTGCCAGCAGCTTAACGGGAACAGAGCGTACCCACAATGAGCAGTTCTTC
-,TRBJ2-2,TRBV28,-,CASSLGRINTGELFF,TGTGCCAGCAGTTTAGGCCGAATTAACACCGGGGAGCTGTTTTTT
few,TRBJ1-2,TRBV29-1,-,CSDTGPGVYGYTF,TGCAGCGATACGGGACCAGGGGTTTATGGCTACACCTTC
once,TRBJ2-7,TRBV27,-,CASSFTGRHEQYF,TGTGCCAGCAGTTTCACAGGGCGACACGAGCAGTACTTC
-,TRBJ1-5,TRBV27,TRBD1,CASSPQGMRPQHF,TGTGCCAGCAGCCCACAGGGGATGCGGCCCCAGCATTTT
few,TRBJ2-3,TRBV4-1,TRBD1,CASSKQVHLRQGTDTQYF,TGCGCCAGCAGCAAACAAGTCCACCTCCGACAGGGGACAGATACGCAGTATTTT
few,TRBJ2-7,TRBV5-4,-,CASSLEGPGRLEQYF,TGTGCCAGCAGCTTGGAGGGACCGGGACGCCTCGAGCAGTACTTC
few,TRBJ2-1,TRBV15,-,CATSRDRPGWGNEQFF,TGTGCCACCAGCAGAGATAGGCCAGGGTGGGGGAATGAGCAGTTCTTC
few,TRBJ1-4,TRBV28,-,CASSFVGRREKLFF,TGTGCCAGCAGTTTTGTAGGGCGTCGTGAAAAACTGTTTTTT
-,TRBJ2-1,TRBV2,TRBD1,CASIGTGGFYNEQFF,TGTGCCAGCATCGGGACAGGGGGCTTCTACAATGAGCAGTTCTTC
medium-sized,TRBJ2-5,TRBV25-1,-,CASSEWETQYF,TGTGCCAGCAGTGAATGGGAGACCCAGTACTTC
few,TRBJ2-5,TRBV30,TRBD1,CAWATSGTGMLVETQYF,TGTGCCTGGGCGACTTCCGGGACAGGGATGTTGGTGGAGACCCAGTACTTC
-,TRBJ2-5,TRBV6-1,-,CASSLGQLKETQYF,TGTGCCAGCTCTTTGGGACAACTTAAAGAGACCCAGTACTTC
-,TRBJ2-7,TRBV6-5,-,CASSTLGGYEQYF,TGTGCCAGCAGTACCCTTGGGGGGTACGAGCAGTACTTC
once,TRBJ2-5,TRBV7-2,TRBD1,CASSLGQGVFMETQYF,TGTGCCAGCAGCTTAGGACAGGGGGTTTTTATGGAGACCCAGTACTTC
medium-sized,TRBJ1-4,TRBV19,TRBD1,CASSYRGDSEKLFF,TGTGCCAGTAGTTACAGGGGGGATAGCGAAAAACTGTTTTTT